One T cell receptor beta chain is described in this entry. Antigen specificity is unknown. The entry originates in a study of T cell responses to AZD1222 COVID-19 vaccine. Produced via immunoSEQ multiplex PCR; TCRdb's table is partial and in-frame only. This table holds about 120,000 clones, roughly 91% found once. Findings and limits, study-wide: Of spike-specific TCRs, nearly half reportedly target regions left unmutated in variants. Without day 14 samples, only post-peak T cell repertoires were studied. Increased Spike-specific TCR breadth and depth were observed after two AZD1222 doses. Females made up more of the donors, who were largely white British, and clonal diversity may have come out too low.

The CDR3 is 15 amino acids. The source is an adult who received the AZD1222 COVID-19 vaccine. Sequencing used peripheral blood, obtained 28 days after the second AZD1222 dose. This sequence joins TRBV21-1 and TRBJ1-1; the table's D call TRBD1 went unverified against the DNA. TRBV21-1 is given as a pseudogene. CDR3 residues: CASSETPQGNTEAFF. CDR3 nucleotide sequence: TGTGCCAGCAGCGAAACCCCTCAGGGGAACACTGAAGCTTTCTTT.